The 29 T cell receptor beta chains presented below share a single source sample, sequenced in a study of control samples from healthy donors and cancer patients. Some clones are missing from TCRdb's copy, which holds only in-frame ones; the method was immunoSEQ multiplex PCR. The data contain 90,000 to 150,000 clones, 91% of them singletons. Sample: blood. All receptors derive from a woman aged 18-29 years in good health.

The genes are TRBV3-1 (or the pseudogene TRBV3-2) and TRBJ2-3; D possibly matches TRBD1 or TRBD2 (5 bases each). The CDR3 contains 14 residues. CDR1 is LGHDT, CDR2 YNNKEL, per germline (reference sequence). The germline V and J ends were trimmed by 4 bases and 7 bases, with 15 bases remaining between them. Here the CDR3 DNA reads TGTGCCAGCAGCCCTGGGACCCTTGCAAATACGCAGTATTTT. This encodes CASSPGTLANTQYF.

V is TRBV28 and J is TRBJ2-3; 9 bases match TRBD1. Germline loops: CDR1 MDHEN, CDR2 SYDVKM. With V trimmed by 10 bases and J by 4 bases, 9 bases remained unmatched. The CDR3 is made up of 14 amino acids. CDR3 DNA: TGTGCCATCCGGCCGGGACAGGGTGCAGATACGCAGTATTTT. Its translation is CAIRPGQGADTQYF.

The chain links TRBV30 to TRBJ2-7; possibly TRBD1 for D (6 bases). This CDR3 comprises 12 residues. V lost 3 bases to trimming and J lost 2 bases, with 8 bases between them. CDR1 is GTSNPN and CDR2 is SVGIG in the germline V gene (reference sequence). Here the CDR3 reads CAWRDRAYEQYF. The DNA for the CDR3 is TGTGCCTGGAGGGACAGAGCCTACGAGCAGTACTTC.

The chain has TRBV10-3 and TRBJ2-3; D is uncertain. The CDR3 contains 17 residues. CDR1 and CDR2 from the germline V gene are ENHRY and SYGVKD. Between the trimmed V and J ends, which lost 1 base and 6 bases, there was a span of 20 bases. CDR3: CAISEYLPSVLKDTQYF. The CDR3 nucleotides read TGTGCCATCAGTGAGTACCTCCCTAGTGTGCTTAAGGATACGCAGTATTTT.

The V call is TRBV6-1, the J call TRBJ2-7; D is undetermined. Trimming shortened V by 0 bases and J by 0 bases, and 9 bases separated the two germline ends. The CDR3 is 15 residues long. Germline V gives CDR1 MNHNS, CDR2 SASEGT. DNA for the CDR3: TGTGCCAGCAGTGAAGCTTGGACCATCTCCTACGAGCAGTACTTC. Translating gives CASSEAWTISYEQYF.

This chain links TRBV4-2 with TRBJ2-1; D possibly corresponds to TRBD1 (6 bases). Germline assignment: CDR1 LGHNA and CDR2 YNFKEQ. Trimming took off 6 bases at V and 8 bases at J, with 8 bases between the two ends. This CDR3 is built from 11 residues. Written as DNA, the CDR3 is TGTGCCAGCAGAGGACAGTATGAGCAGTTCTTC. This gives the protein CASRGQYEQFF.

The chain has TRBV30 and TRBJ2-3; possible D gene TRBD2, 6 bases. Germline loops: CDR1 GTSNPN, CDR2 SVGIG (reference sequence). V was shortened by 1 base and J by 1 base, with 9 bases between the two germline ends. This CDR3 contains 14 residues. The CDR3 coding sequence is TGTGCCTGGAGTGAGACTAGTGGCACAGATACGCAGTATTTT. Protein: CAWSETSGTDTQYF.

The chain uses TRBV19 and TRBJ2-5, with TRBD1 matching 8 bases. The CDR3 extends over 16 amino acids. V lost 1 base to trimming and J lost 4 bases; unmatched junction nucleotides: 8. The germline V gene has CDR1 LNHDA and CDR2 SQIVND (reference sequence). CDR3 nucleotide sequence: TGTGCCAGTAGTATAGGCCCAGGGGGCGGCGGAGAGACCCAGTACTTC. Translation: CASSIGPGGGGETQYF. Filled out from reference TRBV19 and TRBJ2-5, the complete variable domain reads DGGITQSPKYLFRKEGQNVTLSCEQNLNHDAMYWYRQDPGQGLRLIYYSQIVNDFQKGDIAEGYSVSREKKESFPLTVTSAQKNPTAFYLCASSIGPGGGGETQYFGPGTRLLVL.

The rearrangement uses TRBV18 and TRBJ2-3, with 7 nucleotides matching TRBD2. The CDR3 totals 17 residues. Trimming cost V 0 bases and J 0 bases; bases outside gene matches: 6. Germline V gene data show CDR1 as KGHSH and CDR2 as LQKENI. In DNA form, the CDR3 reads TGTGCCAGCTCACCACCGCGGGGGTCCAGAAGCACAGATACGCAGTATTTT. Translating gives CASSPPRGSRSTDTQYF.

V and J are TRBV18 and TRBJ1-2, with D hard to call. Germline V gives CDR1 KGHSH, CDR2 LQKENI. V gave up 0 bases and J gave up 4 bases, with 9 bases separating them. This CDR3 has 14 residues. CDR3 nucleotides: TGTGCCAGCTCACCACCAGGAGATGTCTATGGCTACACCTTC. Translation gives CASSPPGDVYGYTF.

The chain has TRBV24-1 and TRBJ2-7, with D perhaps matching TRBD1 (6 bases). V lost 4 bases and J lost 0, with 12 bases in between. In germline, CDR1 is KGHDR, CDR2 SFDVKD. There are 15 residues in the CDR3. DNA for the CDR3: TGTGCCACCAGTGACCCGAGGACAGCCTCCTACGAGCAGTACTTC. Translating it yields CATSDPRTASYEQYF.

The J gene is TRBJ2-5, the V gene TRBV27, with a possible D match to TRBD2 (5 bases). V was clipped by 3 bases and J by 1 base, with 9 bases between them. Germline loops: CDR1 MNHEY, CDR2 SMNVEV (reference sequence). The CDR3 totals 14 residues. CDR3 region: CASSLAGVQETQYF. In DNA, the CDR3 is TGTGCCAGCAGTTTGGCCGGGGTCCAAGAGACCCAGTACTTC.

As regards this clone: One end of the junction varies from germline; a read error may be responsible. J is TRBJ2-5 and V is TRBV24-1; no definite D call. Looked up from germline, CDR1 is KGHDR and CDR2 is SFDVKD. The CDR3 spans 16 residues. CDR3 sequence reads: CATSDVGIDIQGTQYF. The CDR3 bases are TGTGCCACCAGTGACGTGGGTATCGACATCCAAGGGACCCAGTACTTC.

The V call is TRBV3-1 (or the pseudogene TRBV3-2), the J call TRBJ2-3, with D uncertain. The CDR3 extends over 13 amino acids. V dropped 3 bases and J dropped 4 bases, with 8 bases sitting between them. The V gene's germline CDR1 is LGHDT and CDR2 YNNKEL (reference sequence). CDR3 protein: CASSHVPSDTQYF. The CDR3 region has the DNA TGTGCCAGCAGCCACGTTCCCTCAGATACGCAGTATTTT.

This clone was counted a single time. CDR3 coding DNA: TGTGCCAGTAGTATAGATGGTAGGGTCTCCGGGGAGCTGTTTTTT. Encoded protein: CASSIDGRVSGELFF. The chain has TRBV19 and TRBJ2-2, with no clear D. The CDR3 has 15 residues. Trimming took off 0 bases at V and 6 bases at J, with 11 bases between the two ends. Looked up from germline, CDR1 is LNHDA and CDR2 is SQIVND (reference sequence).

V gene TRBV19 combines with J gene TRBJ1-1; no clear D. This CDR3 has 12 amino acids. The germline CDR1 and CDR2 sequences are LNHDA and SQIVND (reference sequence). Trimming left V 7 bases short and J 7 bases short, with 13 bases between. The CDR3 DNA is TGTGCCAGTAAAGCGTCGAGCCATGAAGCTTTCTTT. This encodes CASKASSHEAFF.

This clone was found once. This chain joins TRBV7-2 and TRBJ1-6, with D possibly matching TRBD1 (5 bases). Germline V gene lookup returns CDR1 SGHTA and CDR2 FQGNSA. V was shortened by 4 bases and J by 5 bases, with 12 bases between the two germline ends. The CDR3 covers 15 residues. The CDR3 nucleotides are TGTGCCAGCAGCTCCGGGGGTCGAGATAATTCACCCCTCCACTTT. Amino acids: CASSSGGRDNSPLHF.

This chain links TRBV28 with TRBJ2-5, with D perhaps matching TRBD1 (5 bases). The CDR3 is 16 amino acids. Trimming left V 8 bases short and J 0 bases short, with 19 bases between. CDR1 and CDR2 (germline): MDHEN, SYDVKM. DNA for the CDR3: TGTGCCAGCCCACCGCCGGACACCTCGTACCAAGAGACCCAGTACTTC. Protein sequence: CASPPPDTSYQETQYF.

CDR3 in amino acids: CASSSVTGGAWQPQHF. For the CDR3, the DNA is TGTGCCAGCAGCTCGGTCACAGGGGGCGCATGGCAGCCCCAGCATTTT. This rearrangement joins TRBV7-2 to TRBJ1-5; TRBD1 matches at 9 bases. CDR1 is SGHTA and CDR2 is FQGNSA in the germline V gene. The V segment lost 4 bases and the J segment 7 bases; nucleotides outside the gene matches: 11. CDR3 length: 16 amino acids.

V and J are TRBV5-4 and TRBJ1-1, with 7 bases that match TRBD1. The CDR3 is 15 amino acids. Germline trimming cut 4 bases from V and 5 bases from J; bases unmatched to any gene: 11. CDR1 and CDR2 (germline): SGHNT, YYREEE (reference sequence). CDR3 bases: TGTGCCAGCAGCCTGACAGGGCGGCGGGGAACTGAAGCTTTCTTT. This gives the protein CASSLTGRRGTEAFF. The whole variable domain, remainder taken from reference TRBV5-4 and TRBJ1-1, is ETGVTQSPTHLIKTRGQQVTLRCSSQSGHNTVSWYQQALGQGPQFIFQYYREEENGRGNFPPRFSGLQFPNYSSELNVNALELDDSALYLCASSLTGRRGTEAFFGQGTRLTVV.

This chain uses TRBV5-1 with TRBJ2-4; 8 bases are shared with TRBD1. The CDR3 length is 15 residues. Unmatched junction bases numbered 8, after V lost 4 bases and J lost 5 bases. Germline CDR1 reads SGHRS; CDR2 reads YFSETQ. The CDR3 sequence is CASSPDRVRENIQYF. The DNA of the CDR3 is TGCGCCAGCAGCCCGGACAGGGTGCGCGAAAACATTCAGTACTTC.

The CDR3 reads CASSLVPVGYGYTF. CDR3 DNA: TGCGCCAGCAGCTTGGTCCCAGTGGGCTATGGCTACACCTTC. This chain links TRBV5-1 with TRBJ1-2; D remains ambiguous. V gave up 0 bases and J gave up 4 bases, with 10 bases separating them. CDR3 length: 14 amino acids. Germline V gives CDR1 SGHRS, CDR2 YFSETQ.

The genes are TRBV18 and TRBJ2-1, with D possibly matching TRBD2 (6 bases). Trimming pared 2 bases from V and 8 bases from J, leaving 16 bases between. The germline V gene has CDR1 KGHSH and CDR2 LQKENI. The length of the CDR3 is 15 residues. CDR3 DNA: TGTGCCAGCTCACCAGTAGGGCGCGGGGTCGATGAGCAGTTCTTC. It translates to CASSPVGRGVDEQFF.

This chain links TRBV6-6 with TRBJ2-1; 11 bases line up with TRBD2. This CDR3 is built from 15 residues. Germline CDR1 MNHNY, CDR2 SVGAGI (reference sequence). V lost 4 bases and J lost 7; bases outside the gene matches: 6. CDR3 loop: CASSSSSGGKNEQFF. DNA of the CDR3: TGTGCCAGCAGTTCCTCTAGCGGGGGGAAGAATGAGCAGTTCTTC.

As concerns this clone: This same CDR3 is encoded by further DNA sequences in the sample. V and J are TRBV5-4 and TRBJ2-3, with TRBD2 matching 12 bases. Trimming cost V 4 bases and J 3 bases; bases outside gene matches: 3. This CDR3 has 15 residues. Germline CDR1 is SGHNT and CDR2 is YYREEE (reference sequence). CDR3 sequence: CASSPGTSGTDTQYF. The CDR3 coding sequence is TGTGCCAGCAGCCCGGGGACTAGCGGGACAGATACGCAGTATTTT.

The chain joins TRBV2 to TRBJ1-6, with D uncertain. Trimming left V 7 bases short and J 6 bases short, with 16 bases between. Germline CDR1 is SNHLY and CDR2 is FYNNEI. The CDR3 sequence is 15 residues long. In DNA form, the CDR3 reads TGTGCCAGCAAGCAGGTCGTTCAATCTAATTCACCCCTCCACTTT. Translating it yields CASKQVVQSNSPLHF.

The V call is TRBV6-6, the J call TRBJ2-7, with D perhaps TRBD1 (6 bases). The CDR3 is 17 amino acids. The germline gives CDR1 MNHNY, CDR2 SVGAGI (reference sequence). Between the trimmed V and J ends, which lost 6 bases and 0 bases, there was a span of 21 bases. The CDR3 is CASSRYASQGSSYEQYF. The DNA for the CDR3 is TGTGCCAGCAGCCGATATGCCTCACAGGGATCCTCCTACGAGCAGTACTTC.

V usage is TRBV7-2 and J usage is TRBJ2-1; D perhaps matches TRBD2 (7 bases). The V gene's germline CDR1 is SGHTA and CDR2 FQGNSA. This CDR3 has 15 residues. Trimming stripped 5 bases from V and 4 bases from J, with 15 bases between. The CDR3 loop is CASSRSGTKYNEQFF. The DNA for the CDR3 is TGTGCCAGCAGCAGAAGCGGGACAAAATACAATGAGCAGTTCTTC.

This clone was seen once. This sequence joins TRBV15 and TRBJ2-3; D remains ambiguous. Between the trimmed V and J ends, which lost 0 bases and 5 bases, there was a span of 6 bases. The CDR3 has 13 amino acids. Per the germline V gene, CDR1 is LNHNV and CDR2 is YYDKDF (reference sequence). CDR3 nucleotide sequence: TGTGCCACCAGCAGAGAATTCATAGATACGCAGTATTTT. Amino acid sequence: CATSREFIDTQYF.